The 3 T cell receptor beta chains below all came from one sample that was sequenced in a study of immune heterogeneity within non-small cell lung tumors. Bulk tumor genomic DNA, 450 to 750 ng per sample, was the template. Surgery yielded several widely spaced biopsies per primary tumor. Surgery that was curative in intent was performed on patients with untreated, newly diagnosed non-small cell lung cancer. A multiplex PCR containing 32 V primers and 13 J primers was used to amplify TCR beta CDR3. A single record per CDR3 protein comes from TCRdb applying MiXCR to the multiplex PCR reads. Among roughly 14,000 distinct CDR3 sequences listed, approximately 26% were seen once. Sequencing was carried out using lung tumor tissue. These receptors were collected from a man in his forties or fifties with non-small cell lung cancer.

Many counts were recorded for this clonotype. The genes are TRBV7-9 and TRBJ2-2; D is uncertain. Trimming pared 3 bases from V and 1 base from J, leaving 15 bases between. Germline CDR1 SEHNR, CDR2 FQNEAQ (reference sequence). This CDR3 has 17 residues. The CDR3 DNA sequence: TGTGCCAGCAGCTTCGAAAAACGGCAGAGGAACACCGGGGAGCTGTTTTTT. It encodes CASSFEKRQRNTGELFF.

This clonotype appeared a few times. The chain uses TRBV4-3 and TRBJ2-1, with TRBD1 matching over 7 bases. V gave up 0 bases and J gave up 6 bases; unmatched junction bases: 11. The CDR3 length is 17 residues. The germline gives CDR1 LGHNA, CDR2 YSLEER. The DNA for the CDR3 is TGCGCCAGCAGCCAAGAAAGCCGTCAGGGGGTGGGCAATGAGCAGTTCTTC. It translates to CASSQESRQGVGNEQFF.

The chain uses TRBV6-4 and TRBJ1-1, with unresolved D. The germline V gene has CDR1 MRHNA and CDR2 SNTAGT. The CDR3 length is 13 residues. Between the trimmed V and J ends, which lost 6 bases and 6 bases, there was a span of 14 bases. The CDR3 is CASSSGFAAEAFF. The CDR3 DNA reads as TGTGCCAGCAGCTCGGGGTTTGCCGCTGAAGCTTTCTTT.